This T cell receptor beta chain stems from a study of CD8+ T cells in alopecia areata. Study outcomes and limitations: Affected lesional scalp, above all in alopecia totalis/universalis, was more clonal than normal scalp.

For this clone: Its antigen remains unidentified.

Trimming left V 2 bases short and J 4 bases short, with 8 bases between. Germline V CDR1 and CDR2: GTSNPN, SVGIG (reference sequence). This CDR3 spans 12 amino acids. In each case, RNA was isolated and then reverse transcribed into cDNA as the sequencing template. The repertoire was sequenced with immunoSEQ multiplex PCR; TCRdb's copy has only in-frame clones and lacks some. The data contain 110,000 to 150,000 clones, roughly 64% of them singletons. This TCR came from a human donor with alopecia areata. J is TRBJ1-1 and V is TRBV30; tentatively, D is TRBD1 (5 bases). The sequences come from CD4+ T cells sorted from blood, collected at week 0. The CDR3 DNA follows: TGTGCCTGGAGTTTTGGGGGCACTGAAGCTTTCTTT. Protein product: CAWSFGGTEAFF.